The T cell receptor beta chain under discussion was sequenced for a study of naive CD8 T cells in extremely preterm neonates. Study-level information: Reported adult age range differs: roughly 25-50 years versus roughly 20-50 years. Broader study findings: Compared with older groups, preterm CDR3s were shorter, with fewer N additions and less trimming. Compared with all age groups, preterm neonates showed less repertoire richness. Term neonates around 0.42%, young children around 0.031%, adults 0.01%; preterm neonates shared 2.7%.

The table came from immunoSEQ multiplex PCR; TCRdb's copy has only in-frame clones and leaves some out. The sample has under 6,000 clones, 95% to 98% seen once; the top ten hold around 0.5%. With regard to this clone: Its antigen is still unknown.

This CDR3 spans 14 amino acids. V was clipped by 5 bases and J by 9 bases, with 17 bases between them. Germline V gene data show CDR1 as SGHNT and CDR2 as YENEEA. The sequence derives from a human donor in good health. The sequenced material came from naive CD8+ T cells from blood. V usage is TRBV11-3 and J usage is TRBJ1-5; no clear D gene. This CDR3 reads CASSLIKRMRPQHF. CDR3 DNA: TGTGCCAGCAGCCTCATAAAGCGAATGCGGCCCCAGCATTTT.